This T cell receptor beta chain appears in the sequencing data of a study of blood T cell repertoires in COVID-19. Study-level information: COVID-19 samples from acute and convalescent phases originated in the United States, Italy and Spain. The analysed material was cDNA or gDNA that came from T cells, B-cell-depleted T cells, or PBMCs.

How the authors handled the data: The assay estimated nucleated cells by amplifying reference gene primers. Assay used: immunoSEQ multiplex PCR; TCRdb lists only in-frame clones, some missing. V and J calls and clone size are those listed in that table; D and trimming were worked out from the DNA. The profile shows around 170,000 clones, 86% of them singletons. Germline lookup yields CDR1 SGHDT and CDR2 YYEEEE. V lost 0 bases and J 6 bases, leaving 6 bases between the germline ends. The CDR3 spans 13 residues. The sequenced sample was peripheral blood. The J gene is TRBJ2-2, the V gene TRBV5-6; D is unclear. The clonotype originates from a man in his fifties with active or convalescent COVID-19. CDR3 residues: CASSLEASGELFF. The CDR3 coding sequence is TGTGCCAGCAGCTTGGAAGCATCCGGGGAGCTGTTTTTT.